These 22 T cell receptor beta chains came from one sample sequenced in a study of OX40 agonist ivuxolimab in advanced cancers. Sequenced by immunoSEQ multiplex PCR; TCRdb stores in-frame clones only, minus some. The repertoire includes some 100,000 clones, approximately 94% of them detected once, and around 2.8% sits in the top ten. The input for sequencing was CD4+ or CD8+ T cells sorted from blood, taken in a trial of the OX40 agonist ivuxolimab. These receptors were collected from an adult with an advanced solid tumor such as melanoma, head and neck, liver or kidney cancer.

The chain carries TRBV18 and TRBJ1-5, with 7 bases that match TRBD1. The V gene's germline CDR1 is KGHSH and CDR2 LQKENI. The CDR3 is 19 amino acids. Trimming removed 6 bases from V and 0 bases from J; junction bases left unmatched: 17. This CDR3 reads CASSHILGDSSYSNQPQHF. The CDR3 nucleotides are TGTGCCAGCTCCCATATCCTTGGGGACAGCTCTTATAGCAATCAGCCCCAGCATTTT.

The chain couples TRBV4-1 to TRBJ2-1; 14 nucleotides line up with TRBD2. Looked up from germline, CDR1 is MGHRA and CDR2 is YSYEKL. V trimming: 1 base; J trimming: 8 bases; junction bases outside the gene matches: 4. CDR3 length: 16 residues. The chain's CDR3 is CASSQGGLAGVDEQFF. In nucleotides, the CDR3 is TGCGCCAGCAGCCAAGGGGGACTAGCGGGAGTGGATGAGCAGTTCTTC.

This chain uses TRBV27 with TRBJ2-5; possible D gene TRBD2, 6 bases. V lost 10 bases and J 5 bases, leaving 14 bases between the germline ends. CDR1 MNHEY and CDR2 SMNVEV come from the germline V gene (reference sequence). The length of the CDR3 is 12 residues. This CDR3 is CATRGIEETQYF. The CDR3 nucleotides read TGTGCCACTCGGGGGATAGAGGAGACCCAGTACTTC.

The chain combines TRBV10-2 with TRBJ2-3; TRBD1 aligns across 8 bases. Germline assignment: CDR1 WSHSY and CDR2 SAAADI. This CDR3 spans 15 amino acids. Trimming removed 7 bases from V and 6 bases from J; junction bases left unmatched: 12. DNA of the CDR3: TGCGCCAGCATCGGACAGGGAATTGGCGTGGATACGCAGTATTTT. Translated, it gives CASIGQGIGVDTQYF.

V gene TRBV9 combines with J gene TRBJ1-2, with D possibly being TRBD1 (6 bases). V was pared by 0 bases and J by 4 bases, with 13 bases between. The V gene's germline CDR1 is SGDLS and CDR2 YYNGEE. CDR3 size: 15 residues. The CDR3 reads CASSVALGGRYGYTF. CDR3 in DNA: TGTGCCAGCAGCGTAGCTTTGGGGGGCCGCTATGGCTACACCTTC.

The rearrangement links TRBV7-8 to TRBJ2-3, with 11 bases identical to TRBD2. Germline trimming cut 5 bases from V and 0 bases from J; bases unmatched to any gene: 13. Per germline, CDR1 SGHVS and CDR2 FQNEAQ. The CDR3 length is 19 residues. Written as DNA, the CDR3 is TGTGCCAGCAGCACCCATTATACTAGCGGGAGTGCTAGCACAGATACGCAGTATTTT. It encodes CASSTHYTSGSASTDTQYF.

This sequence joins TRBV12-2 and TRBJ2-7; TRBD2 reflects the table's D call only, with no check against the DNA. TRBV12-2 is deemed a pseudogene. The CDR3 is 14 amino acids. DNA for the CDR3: TGTGCAAGTCGCTTTCCTAGCAGACTTTACGAGCAGTACTTC. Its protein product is CASRFPSRLYEQYF.

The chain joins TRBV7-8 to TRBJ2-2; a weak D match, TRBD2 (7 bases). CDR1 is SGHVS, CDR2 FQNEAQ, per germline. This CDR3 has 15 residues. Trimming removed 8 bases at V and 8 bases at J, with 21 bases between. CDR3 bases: TGTGCCAGCTTGAGGCGGGGGCCCATCCCAGGGGAGCTGTTTTTT. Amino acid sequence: CASLRRGPIPGELFF.

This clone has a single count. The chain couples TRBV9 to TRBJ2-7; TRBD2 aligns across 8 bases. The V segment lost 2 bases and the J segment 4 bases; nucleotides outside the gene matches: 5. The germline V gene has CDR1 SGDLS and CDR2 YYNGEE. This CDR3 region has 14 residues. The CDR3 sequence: CASSVGLATYEQYF. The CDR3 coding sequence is TGTGCCAGCAGCGTCGGACTAGCCACATACGAGCAGTACTTC.

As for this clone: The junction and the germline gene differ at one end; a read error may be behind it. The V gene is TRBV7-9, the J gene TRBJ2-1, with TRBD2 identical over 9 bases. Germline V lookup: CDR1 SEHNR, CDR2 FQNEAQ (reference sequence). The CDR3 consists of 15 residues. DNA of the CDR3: TGTGCCAGCAGGTTAGGGACTAGCTGGTACAATGAGCAGTTCTTC. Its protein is CASRLGTSWYNEQFF.

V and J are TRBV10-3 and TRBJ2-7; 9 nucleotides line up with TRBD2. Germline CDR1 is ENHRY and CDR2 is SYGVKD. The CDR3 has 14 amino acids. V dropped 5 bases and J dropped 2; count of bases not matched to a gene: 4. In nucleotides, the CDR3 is TGTGCCATCAGTTCGAGCGGGAGGCCCTACGAGCAGTACTTC. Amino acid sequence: CAISSSGRPYEQYF.

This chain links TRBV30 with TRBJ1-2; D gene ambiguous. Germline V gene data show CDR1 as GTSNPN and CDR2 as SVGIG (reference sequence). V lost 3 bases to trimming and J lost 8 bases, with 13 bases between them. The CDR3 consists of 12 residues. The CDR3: CAWRSGEEGYTF. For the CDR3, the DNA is TGTGCCTGGAGATCTGGGGAAGAGGGCTACACCTTC. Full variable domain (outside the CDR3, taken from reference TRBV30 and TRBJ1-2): SQTIHQWPATLVQPVGSPLSLECTVEGTSNPNLYWYRQAAGRGLQLLFYSVGIGQISSEVPQNLSASRPQDRQFILSSKKLLLSDSGFYLCAWRSGEEGYTFGSGTRLTVV.

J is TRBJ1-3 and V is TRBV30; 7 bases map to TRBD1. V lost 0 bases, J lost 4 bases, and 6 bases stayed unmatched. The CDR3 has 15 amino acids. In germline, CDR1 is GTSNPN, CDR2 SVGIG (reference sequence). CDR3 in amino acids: CAWSVYRGGGNTIYF. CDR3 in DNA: TGTGCCTGGAGTGTGTACAGGGGAGGAGGAAACACCATATATTTT.

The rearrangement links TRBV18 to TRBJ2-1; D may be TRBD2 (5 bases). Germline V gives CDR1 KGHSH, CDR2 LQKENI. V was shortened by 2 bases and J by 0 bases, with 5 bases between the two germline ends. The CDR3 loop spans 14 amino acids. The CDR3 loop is CASSPGSSYNEQFF. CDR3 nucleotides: TGTGCCAGCTCACCAGGGAGCTCCTACAATGAGCAGTTCTTC.

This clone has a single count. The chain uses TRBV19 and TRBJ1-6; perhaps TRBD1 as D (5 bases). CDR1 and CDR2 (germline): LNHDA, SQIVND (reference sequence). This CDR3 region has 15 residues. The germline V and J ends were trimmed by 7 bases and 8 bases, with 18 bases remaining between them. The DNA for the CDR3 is TGTGCCAGTAAAAAAAGGGACGGGGACTATTCACCCCTCCACTTT. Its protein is CASKKRDGDYSPLHF. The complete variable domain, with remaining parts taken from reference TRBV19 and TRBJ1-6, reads DGGITQSPKYLFRKEGQNVTLSCEQNLNHDAMYWYRQDPGQGLRLIYYSQIVNDFQKGDIAEGYSVSREKKESFPLTVTSAQKNPTAFYLCASKKRDGDYSPLHFGNGTRLTVT.

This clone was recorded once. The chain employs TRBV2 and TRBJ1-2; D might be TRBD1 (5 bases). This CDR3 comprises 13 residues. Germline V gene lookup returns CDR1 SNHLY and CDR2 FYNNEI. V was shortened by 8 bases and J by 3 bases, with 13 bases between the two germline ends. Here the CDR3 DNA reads TGTGCCAGCGGACGGGGCGTTTACTATGGCTACACCTTC. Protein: CASGRGVYYGYTF.

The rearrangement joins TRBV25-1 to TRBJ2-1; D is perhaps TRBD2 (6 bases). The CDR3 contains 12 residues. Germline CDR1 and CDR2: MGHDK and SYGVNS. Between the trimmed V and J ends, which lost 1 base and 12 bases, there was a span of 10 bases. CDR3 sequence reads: CASSESSGLQFF. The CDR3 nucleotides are TGTGCCAGCAGTGAATCCAGCGGGTTGCAGTTCTTC.

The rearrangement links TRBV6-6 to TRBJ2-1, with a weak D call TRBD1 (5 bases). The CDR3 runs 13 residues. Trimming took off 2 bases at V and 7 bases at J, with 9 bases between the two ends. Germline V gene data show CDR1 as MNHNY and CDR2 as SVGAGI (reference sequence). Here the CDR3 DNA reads TGTGCCAGCAGTTACCCAGGGTTGAATGAGCAGTTCTTC. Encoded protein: CASSYPGLNEQFF.

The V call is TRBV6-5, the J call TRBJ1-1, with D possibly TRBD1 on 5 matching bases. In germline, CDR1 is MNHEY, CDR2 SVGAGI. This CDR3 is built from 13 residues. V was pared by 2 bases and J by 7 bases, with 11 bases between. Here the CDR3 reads CASSYLGGGEAFF. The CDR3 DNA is TGTGCCAGCAGTTACCTCGGGGGAGGTGAAGCTTTCTTT.

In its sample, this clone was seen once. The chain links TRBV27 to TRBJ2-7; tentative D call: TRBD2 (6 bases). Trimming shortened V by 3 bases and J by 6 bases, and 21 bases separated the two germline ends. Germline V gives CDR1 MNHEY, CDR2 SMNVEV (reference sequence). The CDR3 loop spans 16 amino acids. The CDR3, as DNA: TGTGCCAGCAGTTTTTCATCGGGAGCGGATAGTAGCGAGCAGTACTTC. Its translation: CASSFSSGADSSEQYF.

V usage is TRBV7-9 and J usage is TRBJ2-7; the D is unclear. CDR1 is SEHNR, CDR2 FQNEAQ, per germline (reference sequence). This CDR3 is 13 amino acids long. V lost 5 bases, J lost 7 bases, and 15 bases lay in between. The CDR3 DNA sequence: TGTGCCAGCAGCCCCGACCGGACGGTTGAGCAGTACTTC. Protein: CASSPDRTVEQYF.

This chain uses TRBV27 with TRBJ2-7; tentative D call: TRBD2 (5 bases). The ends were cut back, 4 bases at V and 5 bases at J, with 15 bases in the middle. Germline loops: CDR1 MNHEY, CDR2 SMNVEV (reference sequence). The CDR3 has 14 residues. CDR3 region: CASSSPQLGNEQYF. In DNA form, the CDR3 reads TGTGCCAGCAGTTCACCCCAACTAGGAAACGAGCAGTACTTC.